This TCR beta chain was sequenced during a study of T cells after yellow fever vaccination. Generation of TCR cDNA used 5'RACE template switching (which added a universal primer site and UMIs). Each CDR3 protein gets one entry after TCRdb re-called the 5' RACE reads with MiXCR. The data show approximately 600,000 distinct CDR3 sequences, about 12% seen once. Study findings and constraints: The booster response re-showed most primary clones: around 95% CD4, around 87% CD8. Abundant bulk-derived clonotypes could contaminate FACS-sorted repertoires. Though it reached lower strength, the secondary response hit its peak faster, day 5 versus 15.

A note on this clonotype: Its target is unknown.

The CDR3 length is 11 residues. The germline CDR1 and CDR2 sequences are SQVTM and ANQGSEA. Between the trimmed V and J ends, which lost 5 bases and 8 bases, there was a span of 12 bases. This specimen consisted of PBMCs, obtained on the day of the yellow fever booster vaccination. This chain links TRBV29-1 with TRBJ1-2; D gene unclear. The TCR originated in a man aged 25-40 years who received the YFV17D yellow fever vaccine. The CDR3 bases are TGCAGCGTTCTACCCGTCAAGGGCTACACCTTC. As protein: CSVLPVKGYTF.